These 29 T cell receptor beta chains came from one sample sequenced in a study of post-analysis software for immune sequencing data. Notes on the study in general: Patients used about five TRBV segments, including TRBV5-6, TRBV5-1 and TRBV20-1, more often than controls.

The TCR beta cDNA libraries carried unique molecular identifiers. Each CDR3 protein gets one entry after TCRdb re-called the PCR reads with MiXCR. The sample lists roughly 870,000 distinct CDR3 sequences, approximately 50% occurring once. Their target antigens are unknown. Sample: blood. The receptors come from a girl aged 10-17 years with multiple sclerosis.

The rearrangement uses TRBV6-5 and TRBJ2-1; 11 positions match TRBD1. Trimming removed 4 bases from V and 0 bases from J; junction bases left unmatched: 8. CDR3 length equals 18 residues. CDR1 and CDR2 (germline): MNHEY, SVGAGI. The CDR3 coding sequence is TGTGCCAGCAGTTCAGGACAGGGGGCGTGGAGCTCCTACAATGAGCAGTTCTTC. This sequence encodes CASSSGQGAWSSYNEQFF.

This chain joins TRBV5-1 and TRBJ1-2, with 7 bases that match TRBD1. Germline CDR1 is SGHRS and CDR2 is YFSETQ. This CDR3 has 14 amino acids. Trimming took 2 bases from V and 4 from J; bases not matched to a gene: 5. CDR3 in DNA: TGCGCCAGCAGCTTAGACAGGGAGGTCTATGGCTACACCTTC. It yields the protein CASSLDREVYGYTF.

This sequence joins TRBV2 and TRBJ1-2; D not certain. Per germline, CDR1 SNHLY and CDR2 FYNNEI. The ends were cut back, 0 bases at V and 3 bases at J, with 14 bases in the middle. The CDR3 totals 16 residues. The DNA of the CDR3 is TGTGCCAGCAGTGAAGCTGACTTTGGCAGAGACTATGGCTACACCTTC. This codes for CASSEADFGRDYGYTF.

The V and J genes are TRBV5-1 and TRBJ2-1, with 9 bases identical to TRBD2. Germline CDR1 reads SGHRS; CDR2 reads YFSETQ. Losses at the gene ends were 3 bases for V and 3 bases for J; bases not matched to a gene: 7. This CDR3 spans 16 amino acids. In DNA form, the CDR3 reads TGCGCCAGCAGCTGGGTGACTAGCGGTAACTACAATGAGCAGTTCTTC. Protein sequence: CASSWVTSGNYNEQFF.

As for this clonotype: A read error may account for a junction end that differs from germline. The chain links TRBV16 to TRBJ2-7; 7 positions match TRBD2. Looked up from germline, CDR1 is KGHSY and CDR2 is FQNENV. This CDR3 is built from 14 residues. The CDR3 DNA is TGTGCCTGCAGCGGGCGGGGGACCCTCTACGAGCAGTACTTC. It encodes CACSGRGTLYEQYF.

The table lists this clonotype with a count of one. The rearrangement uses TRBV6-5 and TRBJ2-3; 10 bases map to TRBD1. Germline V lookup: CDR1 MNHEY, CDR2 SVGAGI. V trimming: 0 bases; J trimming: 2 bases; junction bases outside the gene matches: 5. CDR3 length: 17 amino acids. This CDR3 reads CASSYSRDRGFTDTQYF. CDR3 bases: TGTGCCAGCAGTTACTCGAGGGACAGGGGATTCACAGATACGCAGTATTTT.

The V and J genes are TRBV12-3 or TRBV12-4 and TRBJ2-7; tentatively, D is TRBD1 (6 bases). The CDR3 loop spans 15 amino acids. The V gene lost 4 bases and the J gene lost 0 bases, with 13 bases spanning the gap. Here the CDR3 DNA reads TGTGCCAGCAGTTACCCCCAGGGGATCTCCTACGAGCAGTACTTC. This gives the protein CASSYPQGISYEQYF.

The rearrangement joins TRBV7-2 to TRBJ1-1; 7 bases map to TRBD1. With 4 bases clipped from V and 0 bases from J, the junction kept 8 bases outside the gene matches. This CDR3 comprises 16 residues. The V gene's germline CDR1 is SGHTA and CDR2 FQGNSA. CDR3 coding DNA: TGTGCCAGCAGCTCACAGACAGGGCCCGTGAACACTGAAGCTTTCTTT. Its protein is CASSSQTGPVNTEAFF.

The chain couples TRBV12-5 to TRBJ2-7; D is unresolved. Deletions cut 5 bases from V and 4 bases from J, with 6 bases between. CDR1 and CDR2 (germline): LGHNT, FRNRAP. The CDR3 totals 11 residues. CDR3 in DNA: TGTGCTAGTGGTGCCCGATACGAGCAGTACTTC. Translating gives CASGARYEQYF. The full variable domain, in which reference TRBV12-5 and TRBJ2-7 provide the parts outside the CDR3, is DARVTQTPRHKVTEMGQEVTMRCQPILGHNTVFWYRQTMMQGLELLAYFRNRAPLDDSGMPKDRFSAEMPDATLATLKIQPSEPRDSAVYFCASGARYEQYFGPGTRLTVT.

A note on this clonotype: A single base separates this from a much larger clone, so it may be a read error. The V call is TRBV29-1, the J call TRBJ1-1; TRBD1 might be the D (5 bases). The V gene's germline CDR1 is SQVTM and CDR2 ANQGSEA. Trimming shortened V by 5 bases and J by 1 base, and 11 bases separated the two germline ends. This CDR3 has 13 residues. This CDR3 reads CSVIRQGNTEAFF. The DNA of the CDR3 is TGCAGCGTTATACGGCAGGGGAACACTGAAGCTTTCTTT.

A note on this clonotype: Because it lacks the conserved phenylalanine or tryptophan at the end, this CDR3 is likely a read error. The V gene is TRBV29-1, the J gene TRBJ2-7, with a weak D call TRBD1 (6 bases). Germline V gene data show CDR1 as SQVTM and CDR2 as ANQGSEA. The CDR3 runs 14 residues. Between the trimmed V and J ends, which lost 6 bases and 3 bases, there was a span of 18 bases. This CDR3 reads CSVALGAASYEQYS. CDR3 sequence (DNA): TGCAGCGTGGCCCTGGGGGCGGCGAGCTACGAGCAGTACTCC.

J is TRBJ1-2 and V is TRBV7-3; no definite D call. CDR3 length equals 13 residues. Germline V gene lookup returns CDR1 SGHTA and CDR2 FQGTGA. Trimming removed 3 bases from V and 2 bases from J, with 7 bases in between. This CDR3 is CASSFGQNYGYTF. The CDR3 DNA follows: TGTGCCAGCAGCTTCGGGCAGAACTATGGCTACACCTTC.

V gene TRBV29-1 combines with J gene TRBJ1-2; 10 positions agree with TRBD1. Looked up from germline, CDR1 is SQVTM and CDR2 is ANQGSEA. The V segment lost 5 bases and the J segment 4 bases; nucleotides outside the gene matches: 4. This CDR3 region has 13 residues. The DNA for the CDR3 is TGCAGCGTTCCGACAGGGGGCGGCTATGGCTACACCTTC. Translating it yields CSVPTGGGYGYTF.

This rearrangement joins TRBV7-3 to TRBJ2-5; D assignment may be TRBD1 or TRBD2 (5 bases each). The J call may be faulty, since TRBJ2-7 better matches the DNA end. This CDR3 is 16 amino acids long. CDR1 is SGHTA, CDR2 FQGTGA, per germline. This chain's CDR3 is CASSSPGTATTYEQYF. The CDR3 DNA sequence: TGTGCCAGCAGCTCCCCCGGGACCGCGACAACCTACGAGCAGTACTTC.

The rearrangement joins TRBV20-1 to TRBJ1-2; D gene ambiguous. There are 14 residues in the CDR3. The V gene's germline CDR1 is DFQATT and CDR2 SNEGSKA (reference sequence). Trimming left V 1 base short and J 6 bases short, with 15 bases between. In nucleotides, the CDR3 is TGCAGTGCTAGAGTTTCCCAGCTGTCCCATGGCTACACCTTC. Its protein product is CSARVSQLSHGYTF.

The rearrangement uses TRBV29-1 and TRBJ2-7; 8 bases are a match to TRBD1. Germline CDR1 reads SQVTM; CDR2 reads ANQGSEA. With V trimmed by 6 bases and J by 4 bases, 5 bases remained unmatched. CDR3 size: 12 residues. This chain's CDR3 is CSVVGTGYEQYF. CDR3 DNA sequence: TGCAGCGTCGTCGGGACAGGATACGAGCAGTACTTC.

The chain links TRBV6-1 to TRBJ1-5; D uncertain. The V gene's germline CDR1 is MNHNS and CDR2 SASEGT. The germline V and J ends were trimmed by 1 base and 0 bases, with 4 bases remaining between them. This CDR3 region has 14 residues. The CDR3 DNA sequence: TGTGCCAGCAGTGAAGGTTATAGCAATCAGCCCCAGCATTTT. This gives the protein CASSEGYSNQPQHF.

The chain combines TRBV7-2 with TRBJ2-3, with 8 bases fitting TRBD1. V dropped 5 bases and J dropped 6; count of bases not matched to a gene: 13. Germline assignment: CDR1 SGHTA and CDR2 FQGNSA. This CDR3 is built from 16 residues. CDR3 nucleotides: TGTGCCAGCAGCCCACGGACAGGGTCCCGGCGGGATACGCAGTATTTT. It yields the protein CASSPRTGSRRDTQYF. The variable domain in full, completed from reference TRBV7-2 and TRBJ2-3, reads GAGVSQSPSNKVTEKGKDVELRCDPISGHTALYWYRQSLGQGLEFLIYFQGNSAPDKSGLPSDRFSAERTGGSVSTLTIQRTQQEDSAVYLCASSPRTGSRRDTQYFGPGTRLTVL.

The table lists this clonotype with a few counts. V and J are TRBV12-3 or TRBV12-4 and TRBJ1-5, with D maybe TRBD1 (6 bases). CDR3 length: 12 residues. Trimming took off 10 bases at V and 7 bases at J, with 14 bases between the two ends. The DNA of the CDR3 is TGTGCCACCGGGACAAAATTACAGCCCCAGCATTTT. Translating gives CATGTKLQPQHF.

This chain connects TRBV20-1 to TRBJ2-1; D gene unclear. Trimming shortened V by 0 bases and J by 0 bases, and 15 bases separated the two germline ends. Germline V gene lookup returns CDR1 DFQATT and CDR2 SNEGSKA (reference sequence). The CDR3 consists of 17 residues. Here the CDR3 reads CSARDGAAESSYNEQFF. CDR3 DNA: TGCAGTGCTAGAGATGGAGCTGCTGAGAGCTCCTACAATGAGCAGTTCTTC.

The chain uses TRBV7-2 and TRBJ1-1, with 7 bases aligning to TRBD1. Germline CDR1 and CDR2: SGHTA and FQGNSA. Trimming at V came to 1 base and at J to 6 bases, leaving 5 bases not matched to a gene. This CDR3 has 14 amino acids. The CDR3 sequence: CASSLDGRGPEAFF. The CDR3 DNA is TGTGCCAGCAGCTTAGATGGTAGGGGGCCTGAAGCTTTCTTT.

The V gene is TRBV20-1, the J gene TRBJ2-7; 9 bases are shared with TRBD2. Germline trimming cut 3 bases from V and 4 bases from J; bases unmatched to any gene: 10. The length of the CDR3 is 15 residues. The germline V gene has CDR1 DFQATT and CDR2 SNEGSKA (reference sequence). This chain's CDR3 is CSASRGAGGPYEQYF. For the CDR3, the DNA is TGCAGTGCTAGCCGAGGGGCGGGAGGGCCATACGAGCAGTACTTC.

This chain connects TRBV9 to TRBJ2-7, with D possibly TRBD1 on 5 matching bases. CDR3 length: 15 amino acids. CDR1 is SGDLS and CDR2 is YYNGEE in the germline V gene. Deletions cut 0 bases from V and 6 bases from J, with 16 bases between. CDR3 DNA sequence: TGTGCCAGCAGCGTAGAAGGAGACCCAAGGGGCGAGCAGTACTTC. This codes for CASSVEGDPRGEQYF.

The V and J genes are TRBV12-3 or TRBV12-4 and TRBJ2-4; 9 bases match TRBD2. V gave up 7 bases and J gave up 13 bases; unmatched junction bases: 14. The CDR3 is 14 residues long. Written as DNA, the CDR3 is TGTGCCAGCAAGCTATCTAGCGGGATTAGGGAGCAGTACTTC. Encoded protein: CASKLSSGIREQYF.

The V gene is TRBV20-1, the J gene TRBJ2-3; a weak D match, TRBD2 (6 bases). CDR3 length: 14 residues. Germline V gene sequence: CDR1 DFQATT, CDR2 SNEGSKA (reference sequence). The germline V and J ends were trimmed by 4 bases and 3 bases, with 14 bases remaining between them. CDR3: CSATLGSGTDTQYF. CDR3 in DNA: TGCAGTGCTACCCTAGGGAGCGGGACAGATACGCAGTATTTT.

This rearrangement joins TRBV18 to TRBJ2-3, with 7 bases that match TRBD2. The J segment lost 3 bases and the V segment lost 2 bases, leaving 5 bases of the junction unmatched. Germline V lookup: CDR1 KGHSH, CDR2 LQKENI. The CDR3 has 15 amino acids. The CDR3 DNA is TGTGCCAGCTCACCAGACGGGAGGTCGACAGATACGCAGTATTTT. Translating it yields CASSPDGRSTDTQYF.

The chain has TRBV7-2 and TRBJ1-2, with D perhaps matching TRBD1 (5 bases). Trimming pared 6 bases from V and 0 bases from J, leaving 17 bases between. Germline V gene data show CDR1 as SGHTA and CDR2 as FQGNSA. The CDR3 is 16 residues long. Written as DNA, the CDR3 is TGTGCCAGCAGATCCCCGGGAGCAGGGCCTAACTATGGCTACACCTTC. This gives the protein CASRSPGAGPNYGYTF.

V and J are TRBV9 and TRBJ2-1, with 10 nucleotides matching TRBD1. The germline V gene encodes CDR1 SGDLS and CDR2 YYNGEE. There are 18 residues in the CDR3. V dropped 0 bases and J dropped 4; count of bases not matched to a gene: 10. The CDR3 DNA reads as TGTGCCAGCAGCGTAGAGTTAGGGTTGGGACAGGGGTACAATGAGCAGTTCTTC. Its translation is CASSVELGLGQGYNEQFF.

This rearrangement joins TRBV19 to TRBJ1-1; D may be TRBD1 (6 bases). V lost 0 bases and J lost 1, with 15 bases in between. CDR1 and CDR2 from the germline V gene are LNHDA and SQIVND (reference sequence). The CDR3 extends over 17 amino acids. The CDR3, as DNA: TGTGCCAGTAGTATAGATCCGGGCAGGGGACCGAACACTGAAGCTTTCTTT. As protein: CASSIDPGRGPNTEAFF.